The 21 T cell receptor beta chains in this list originate from one sample, sequenced in a study of CD8 T cells in ankylosing spondylitis. Which antigens these TCRs recognize remains unknown. The study's findings and limits: A TCR beta motif of seven or eight highly homologous variants appeared characteristic of ankylosing spondylitis blood.

TCRdb fed the 5' RACE reads into MiXCR, producing one record per CDR3 protein. Of almost 400,000 distinct CDR3 sequences detected, about 22% appear once; the ten largest clones hold around 17%. The sequenced sample consisted of blood, either unsorted or a sorted T cell fraction (not recorded which). Receptors were obtained from a male donor with ankylosing spondylitis.

The chain has TRBV28 and TRBJ1-4, with 9 bases identical to TRBD1. The CDR3 totals 15 residues. Per the germline V gene, CDR1 is MDHEN and CDR2 is SYDVKM. The V segment lost 5 bases and the J segment 7 bases; nucleotides outside the gene matches: 8. The CDR3 loop reads CASSVPGQGFEKLFF. The CDR3 nucleotides are TGTGCCAGCAGTGTACCGGGACAGGGTTTTGAAAAACTGTTTTTT.

This clonotype was recorded a few times. CDR3 loop: CASSVVASGVMEQFF. The CDR3 region has the DNA TGTGCCAGCAGCGTAGTGGCTAGCGGGGTTATGGAGCAGTTCTTC. This chain joins TRBV9 and TRBJ2-1; 9 positions match TRBD2. This CDR3 contains 15 residues. Germline V gives CDR1 SGDLS, CDR2 YYNGEE. V shed 0 bases and J 10 bases; nucleotides not matched to a gene: 8.

This clonotype showed up just a few times. CDR3 nucleotides: TGTGCCAGCGGGACCCAAGGGGCCAGTACGCAGTATTTT. Encoded protein: CASGTQGASTQYF. V and J are TRBV11-2 and TRBJ2-3; the D call may be TRBD1 or TRBD2 (5 bases each). This CDR3 has 13 amino acids. Germline CDR1 is SGHAT and CDR2 is FQNNGV. V dropped 8 bases and J dropped 8 bases, with 17 bases sitting between them. Full variable domain (remainder filled in from reference TRBV11-2 and TRBJ2-3): EAGVAQSPRYKIIEKRQSVAFWCNPISGHATLYWYQQILGQGPKLLIQFQNNGVVDDSQLPKDRFSAERLKGVDSTLKIQPAKLEDSAVYLCASGTQGASTQYFGPGTRLTVL.

This clonotype occurred a few times. The J gene is TRBJ2-7, the V gene TRBV7-2; no clear D gene. This CDR3 spans 16 amino acids. Germline V CDR1 and CDR2: SGHTA, FQGNSA. V shed 1 base and J shed 3 bases, with 16 bases lying between them. Here the CDR3 reads CASSLVSSESGYEQYF. The CDR3 DNA follows: TGTGCCAGCAGCTTAGTATCATCAGAGTCTGGCTACGAGCAGTACTTC.

V is TRBV5-1 and J is TRBJ1-4, with D unclear. Germline lookup yields CDR1 SGHRS and CDR2 YFSETQ. The CDR3 consists of 14 residues. With 0 bases removed from V and 8 bases from J, the gap between germline ends came to 11 bases. The CDR3 spells CASSLDPTGEKLFF. CDR3 in DNA: TGCGCCAGCAGCTTGGACCCCACGGGAGAAAAACTGTTTTTT.

The V gene is TRBV5-5, the J gene TRBJ1-1; D not certain. Germline CDR1 SGHKS, CDR2 YYEKEE (reference sequence). The CDR3 length is 15 residues. Trimming cost V 4 bases and J 6 bases, with 19 bases left between them. The CDR3 DNA reads as TGTGCCAGCAGCACCCCCCCCGGAGGGAGGGCTGAAGCTTTCTTT. This sequence encodes CASSTPPGGRAEAFF.

The CDR3 loop is CASRATGAGYEQYF. Here the CDR3 DNA reads TGTGCCAGCAGGGCCACAGGAGCTGGCTACGAGCAGTACTTC. This rearrangement joins TRBV12-3 or TRBV12-4 to TRBJ2-7; D is possibly TRBD1 (5 bases). V lost 6 bases and J 3 bases, leaving 15 bases between the germline ends. The CDR3 length is 14 residues.

The chain employs TRBV10-3 and TRBJ1-6, with D unresolved. Trimming left V 4 bases short and J 5 bases short, with 9 bases between. The CDR3 spans 14 residues. The germline gives CDR1 ENHRY, CDR2 SYGVKD. CDR3 nucleotides: TGTGCCATCAGTGTCCAGCAACATAATTCACCCCTCCACTTT. Residues: CAISVQQHNSPLHF.

This clonotype came up a few times. The chain employs TRBV6-5 and TRBJ1-1, with TRBD1 matching 8 bases. Germline CDR1 and CDR2: MNHEY and SVGAGI. The CDR3 is 15 amino acids. The V gene end was trimmed by 2 bases and the J gene end by 3 bases; junction bases not matched to a gene: 5. The CDR3 DNA is TGTGCCAGCAGTTACAAACAGGGGGTGGACACTGAAGCTTTCTTT. It translates to CASSYKQGVDTEAFF.

This rearrangement joins TRBV11-2 to TRBJ1-6; 8 bases fit TRBD1. Germline assignment: CDR1 SGHAT and CDR2 FQNNGV. The CDR3 is 20 residues long. The J segment lost 6 bases and the V segment lost 4 bases, leaving 20 bases of the junction unmatched. CDR3 amino acids: CASSSLRTQTGVKVNSPLHF. In DNA form, the CDR3 reads TGTGCCAGCAGCTCGCTTAGAACCCAGACAGGGGTGAAGGTTAATTCACCCCTCCACTTT.

The table lists this clonotype with many counts. The J gene is TRBJ2-2, the V gene TRBV12-3 or TRBV12-4, with 9 bases identical to TRBD2. V lost 7 bases to trimming and J lost 5 bases; unmatched junction nucleotides: 5. The CDR3 extends over 14 amino acids. CDR3 amino acids: CASKGLAGTGELFF. CDR3 bases: TGTGCCAGCAAGGGCCTAGCGGGAACCGGGGAGCTGTTTTTT.

Ten or more counts support this clonotype. This chain connects TRBV2 to TRBJ2-7; D is possibly TRBD1 (6 bases). There are 14 residues in the CDR3. The germline V and J ends were trimmed by 8 bases and 1 base, with 15 bases remaining between them. Germline V lookup: CDR1 SNHLY, CDR2 FYNNEI. The CDR3 loop is CASSQGLSSYEQYF. The CDR3 bases are TGTGCCAGCTCACAGGGTCTATCTTCCTACGAGCAGTACTTC.

The table lists this clonotype with a few counts. The rearrangement joins TRBV30 to TRBJ2-1, with a possible D match to TRBD2 (6 bases). Germline CDR1 is GTSNPN and CDR2 is SVGIG (reference sequence). The germline V and J ends were trimmed by 4 bases and 10 bases, with 14 bases remaining between them. This CDR3 region has 12 residues. This CDR3 is CAWKKLAWEQFF. CDR3 DNA: TGTGCCTGGAAAAAACTAGCCTGGGAGCAGTTCTTC.

This clonotype showed up just a few times. The chain carries TRBV9 and TRBJ1-1; the match to TRBD1 covers 8 bases. This CDR3 is built from 17 residues. V lost 0 bases and J lost 1; bases outside the gene matches: 8. Looked up from germline, CDR1 is SGDLS and CDR2 is YYNGEE. The DNA for the CDR3 is TGTGCCAGCAGCGTAGATTTTAGAGGGACAGGGAACACTGAAGCTTTCTTT. This codes for CASSVDFRGTGNTEAFF.

This clonotype has at least ten counts. The chain joins TRBV29-1 to TRBJ2-2; D gene unclear. Germline V gives CDR1 SQVTM, CDR2 ANQGSEA. Trimming shortened V by 5 bases and J by 2 bases, and 3 bases separated the two germline ends. The CDR3 length is 11 residues. This CDR3 is CSVINTGELFF. CDR3 in DNA: TGCAGCGTTATTAACACCGGGGAGCTGTTTTTT.

About this clonotype itself: Because it lacks the conserved phenylalanine or tryptophan at the end, this CDR3 is likely a read error. The chain carries TRBV5-1 and TRBJ2-3; no clear D. This CDR3 contains 13 residues. Trimming took off 2 bases at V and 0 bases at J, with 4 bases between the two ends. Germline V lookup: CDR1 SGHRS, CDR2 YFSETQ. DNA of the CDR3: TGCGCCAGCAGCTTCATCAGCACAGATACGCAGTATTAT. This sequence encodes CASSFISTDTQYY.

This clonotype was counted between two and nine times. The chain uses TRBV7-9 and TRBJ1-1; weak D call: TRBD1 (5 bases). The ends were cut back, 1 base at V and 8 bases at J, with 11 bases in the middle. Germline V gene sequence: CDR1 SEHNR, CDR2 FQNEAQ (reference sequence). The CDR3 is made up of 13 amino acids. CDR3 region: CASSLVRTTEAFF. Written as DNA, the CDR3 is TGTGCCAGCAGCTTAGTCCGGACAACCGAAGCTTTCTTT.

This clonotype was counted at least ten times. V is TRBV12-3 or TRBV12-4 and J is TRBJ2-7; D may correspond to TRBD1 or TRBD2 (6 bases each). Trimming took 5 bases from V and 6 from J, leaving 17 bases between them. This CDR3 is built from 14 residues. This CDR3 is CASSPEGGVVEQYF. The CDR3 coding sequence is TGTGCCAGCAGTCCCGAGGGGGGAGTAGTCGAGCAGTACTTC.

This clonotype has a handful of counts. This sequence joins TRBV6-5 and TRBJ2-3; no clear D. This CDR3 is 16 amino acids long. Trimming left V 0 bases short and J 2 bases short, with 12 bases between. Germline loops: CDR1 MNHEY, CDR2 SVGAGI. This chain's CDR3 is CASSYSIPALTDTQYF. In DNA form, the CDR3 reads TGTGCCAGCAGTTACTCGATACCAGCGCTCACAGATACGCAGTATTTT.

A few counts support this clonotype. The gene calls are TRBV7-3 and TRBJ2-2, with a possible D match to TRBD1 (5 bases). The CDR3 has 15 amino acids. Germline CDR1 and CDR2: SGHTA and FQGTGA. The V and J ends lost 5 bases and 6 bases respectively, with 16 bases between them. CDR3 in amino acids: CASSGRPQGSGELFF. DNA for the CDR3: TGTGCCAGCAGCGGACGTCCCCAGGGCTCCGGGGAGCTGTTTTTT. The full variable domain, with the rest looked up from reference TRBV7-3 and TRBJ2-2, is GAGVSQTPSNKVTEKGKYVELRCDPISGHTALYWYRQSLGQGPEFLIYFQGTGAADDSGLPNDRFFAVRPEGSVSTLKIQRTERGDSAVYLCASSGRPQGSGELFFGEGSRLTVL.

The chain has TRBV5-1 and TRBJ1-2, with 8 positions matching TRBD1. Per the germline V gene, CDR1 is SGHRS and CDR2 is YFSETQ. The CDR3 has 13 amino acids. Germline trimming cut 7 bases from V and 4 bases from J; bases unmatched to any gene: 6. The CDR3 sequence: CASYSGTGYGYTF. The DNA for the CDR3 is TGCGCCAGCTATTCCGGGACAGGCTATGGCTACACCTTC.